This entry concerns a single TCR beta chain. Its target antigen remains unknown. Base qualities were left out, and no much larger clone turns up one base away. To demonstrate the VDJtools post-analysis software, the study profiled TCR beta repertoires from the peripheral blood of about a dozen young patients with multiple sclerosis. The multiple sclerosis patients were children and adolescents between roughly 6 and 16 years of age. Taken from the germline V gene, the CDR1 and CDR2 loops are SGHRS and YFSETQ. The trim is 0 bases for V and 7 bases for J, with a gap of 7 bases between the germline ends. Including cysteine and phenylalanine, the CDR3 has 13 amino acids. CDR3 DNA is the only sequence kept; it has 39 bases, read in frame from the first base. This sample was included in a study of post-analysis software for immune sequencing data (dated by TCRdb to between 2015 and 2016). About the full investigation: The recorded disease courses included relapsing-remitting, secondary progressive and progressive-relapsing multiple sclerosis, and some patients had no subtype annotation. The multiple sclerosis patient repertoires were compared with under 13 previously published healthy control repertoires from donors aged about 6 to 26 years. A subset of samples was prepared in parallel using single-end sample barcoding, then pooled and co-amplified after Illumina adapter ligation.

Library preparation was by PCR. The sequencing machine was an Illumina HiSeq 2500. To reduce PCR and sequencing biases, unique molecular identifiers were incorporated into the TCR beta cDNA libraries. Per 1 to 10 million input T cells, approximately 500,000 cDNA molecules were obtained, such that each molecule approximated one T cell. The patient libraries were prepared and sequenced with the same protocol used for the earlier healthy control dataset. Within a given batch, samples were prepared together, multiplexed and sequenced on the same HiSeq lane. The authors' pipeline ran thus. MIGEC was used to process the raw barcoded reads, and molecular identifier groups with only a single read were discarded before consensus assembly and CDR3 extraction. VDJtools was used for post-analysis of the clonotype tables, with diversity normalized by down-sampling every dataset to the smallest sample size. In repertoire overlap clustering, CDR3 amino acid sequences, but not nucleotide sequences, were matched to correct batch-related cross-sample contamination. The public reads were quality trimmed at Q25 with fastp and then assembled into clones with MiXCR by TCRdb, keeping productive beta chains. Each entry is one CDR3 protein sequence, shown with its most common DNA and genes. Here the V and J calls rest on TCRdb's processing, not on the authors' analysis. The sample contains roughly 600,000 distinct CDR3 sequences, roughly 45% of them found a single time. About 1.5% of the sample is taken by the ten largest.

Overall study results and their limits: Significantly lower normalized Chao1 diversity was found in multiple sclerosis patients than in controls, suggesting substantial peripheral T-cell clonal expansion. The control group was slightly older than the multiple sclerosis patient group. Patients showed significantly higher frequencies than controls for roughly 5 TRBV segments, among them TRBV5-6, TRBV5-1 and TRBV20-1. When samples were clustered directly using the F measure, samples prepared in the same batch co-clustered strongly, which prompted a batch-effect correction.

Recombination linked TRBV5-1 to TRBJ1-4; the D gene remains uncertain. The sequenced material came from blood. The clonotype originates from a girl under 18 with multiple sclerosis. The DNA reads as follows: TGCGCCAGCAGCTTGGGGCCTCTTGAAAAACTGTTTTTT. Its protein product is CASSLGPLEKLFF.